The rows below give T cell receptor beta chains drawn from one sample of a study of blood T cell repertoires in COVID-19. Assay used: immunoSEQ multiplex PCR; TCRdb lists only in-frame clones, some missing. Found here are some 200,000 clones, around 90% of them singletons; the top ten hold approximately 2.7%. Sequenced material: PBMCs or T cells enriched from blood (not recorded which). These receptors were obtained from a woman aged 25 to 39 who had recovered from COVID-19. Both conserved end residues are part of each CDR3. D genes are given only for firm matches.

d_call	cdr3_length	v_call	j_call	cdr3_aa	cdr3_nt
TRBD1	15	TRBV27	TRBJ1-1	CASRPGQSMNTEAFF	TGTGCCAGCAGGCCGGGACAGAGTATGAACACTGAAGCTTTCTTT
TRBD2	13	TRBV6-5	TRBJ2-7	CASRGTIQYEQYF	TGTGCCAGCCGGGGGACTATACAATACGAGCAGTACTTC
.	12	TRBV6-5	TRBJ2-2	CASSFRAGELFF	TGTGCCAGCAGTTTCAGGGCCGGGGAGCTGTTTTTT
TRBD1	16	TRBV9	TRBJ1-6	CASSVGTGPYNSPLHF	TGTGCCAGCAGCGTCGGGACAGGGCCCTATAATTCACCCCTCCACTTT
TRBD2	16	TRBV11-2	TRBJ2-5	CASSLDGRAGQETQYF	TGTGCCAGCAGCTTAGATGGGAGGGCGGGCCAAGAGACCCAGTACTTC
TRBD1	13	TRBV10-3	TRBJ1-4	CAITGGPQEKLFF	TGTGCCATCACAGGGGGACCCCAAGAAAAACTGTTTTTT
.	14	TRBV5-8	TRBJ1-3	CASSLALAGNTIYF	TGTGCCAGCAGCTTGGCCCTAGCTGGAAACACCATATATTTT
.	15	TRBV19	TRBJ1-6	CASSIPGVYNSPLHF	TGTGCCAGTAGTATTCCAGGGGTGTATAATTCACCCCTCCACTTT
.	13	TRBV7-9	TRBJ2-7	CASTRRTSYEQYF	TGTGCCAGCACAAGGAGGACCTCCTACGAGCAGTACTTC
.	12	TRBV7-9	TRBJ1-5	CASSAGDQPQHF	TGTGCCAGCAGCGCAGGGGATCAGCCCCAGCATTTT
.	13	TRBV25-1	TRBJ2-7	CASSVGLSYEQYF	TGTGCCAGCAGTGTGGGACTCTCCTACGAGCAGTACTTC
.	15	TRBV4-1	TRBJ1-2	CASSQGRGSPYGYTF	TGCGCCAGCAGCCAAGGTCGCGGGTCCCCCTATGGCTACACCTTC
.	15	TRBV5-1	TRBJ2-5	CASSLGTGNQETQYF	TGCGCCAGCAGCTTAGGAACAGGAAACCAAGAGACCCAGTACTTC
.	15	TRBV11-2	TRBJ1-1	CASSPRTFPNTEAFF	TGTGCCAGCAGCCCTAGGACATTTCCGAACACTGAAGCTTTCTTT